A single sample is the source of the 14 T cell receptor beta chains below, sequenced in a study of human T cells and chemical hapten exposure. The time point here: patch test 2, 6 weeks after DPC sensitization. Stated treatment: therapeutic diphenylcyclopropenone sensitization with weekly scalp DPC. TCRdb re-called the RACE reads through MiXCR, storing one row per CDR3 protein. The table records about 40,000 distinct CDR3 sequences, approximately 3.3% of them present only once. Sequences were derived from whole blood, sampled in connection with sensitization to the hapten diphenylcyclopropenone (DPC). These receptors all stem from a middle-aged man with alopecia areata. Some clones in this sample may be carry-over from other donors' samples.

This clonotype has ten or more counts. V gene TRBV18 combines with J gene TRBJ2-7, with D uncertain. V gave up 5 bases and J gave up 0 bases, with 11 bases separating them. Looked up from germline, CDR1 is KGHSH and CDR2 is LQKENI. The CDR3 has 14 amino acids. This CDR3 reads CASSSWASSYEQYF. CDR3 nucleotides: TGTGCCAGCTCATCCTGGGCGAGCTCCTACGAGCAGTACTTC. The variable domain in full, completed from reference TRBV18 and TRBJ2-7, reads NAGVMQNPRHLVRRRGQEARLRCSPMKGHSHVYWYRQLPEEGLKFMVYLQKENIIDESGMPKERFSAEFPKEGPSILRIQQVVRGDSAAYFCASSSWASSYEQYFGPGTRLTVT.

This clonotype was found many times. J is TRBJ2-4 and V is TRBV7-9; 7 bases are a match to TRBD1. Looked up from germline, CDR1 is SEHNR and CDR2 is FQNEAQ (reference sequence). V shed 4 bases, J shed 0 bases, and the junction held 6 bases outside the gene matches. This CDR3 comprises 16 residues. The CDR3 coding sequence is TGTGCCAGCAGCTCGACAGGGATCCTAGCCAAAAACATTCAGTACTTC. Translating gives CASSSTGILAKNIQYF. The full variable domain, with the rest looked up from reference TRBV7-9 and TRBJ2-4, is DTGVSQNPRHKITKRGQNVTFRCDPISEHNRLYWYRQTLGQGPEFLTYFQNEAQLEKSRLLSDRFSAERPKGSFSTLEIQRTEQGDSAMYLCASSSTGILAKNIQYFGAGTRLSVL.

This clonotype was counted at least ten times. The chain links TRBV9 to TRBJ2-1; no firm D call. V was cut by 0 bases and J by 5 bases, with 9 bases left in between. The CDR3 is 14 amino acids. Germline V gene sequence: CDR1 SGDLS, CDR2 YYNGEE. The CDR3: CASSVDRRDNEQFF. CDR3 DNA: TGTGCCAGCAGCGTAGATCGAAGGGACAATGAGCAGTTCTTC.

This clonotype was found many times. The gene calls are TRBV9 and TRBJ2-7; perhaps TRBD1 as D (6 bases). The CDR3 is 14 residues long. V was cut by 0 bases and J by 7 bases, with 14 bases left in between. From germline, CDR1 is SGDLS and CDR2 YYNGEE. This CDR3 is CASSVGGTLLEQYF. The CDR3 DNA reads TGTGCCAGCAGCGTAGGAGGGACACTACTGGAGCAGTACTTC.

This clonotype was recorded many times. The genes are TRBV5-1 and TRBJ2-1, with 9 positions matching TRBD1. Germline assignment: CDR1 SGHRS and CDR2 YFSETQ. V was pared by 4 bases and J by 9 bases, with 11 bases of the junction left unmatched. The CDR3 totals 15 residues. Here the CDR3 DNA reads TGCGCCAGCAGCCTGCCGGGACAGGGAACTGGTGAGCAGTTCTTC. It yields the protein CASSLPGQGTGEQFF.

This clonotype was detected ten times or more. This chain joins TRBV9 and TRBJ2-3; D not certain. Germline assignment: CDR1 SGDLS and CDR2 YYNGEE. V lost 1 base and J lost 5, with 8 bases in between. There are 13 residues in the CDR3. The CDR3 reads CASSVQGRDTQYF. CDR3 DNA: TGTGCCAGCAGCGTACAAGGGCGAGATACGCAGTATTTT. The full variable domain, its missing parts supplied by reference TRBV9 and TRBJ2-3, is DSGVTQTPKHLITATGQRVTLRCSPRSGDLSVYWYQQSLDQGLQFLIQYYNGEERAKGNILERFSAQQFPDLHSELNLSSLELGDSALYFCASSVQGRDTQYFGPGTRLTVL.

The V and J genes are TRBV5-1 and TRBJ2-5, with 13 bases aligning to TRBD2. The germline V gene encodes CDR1 SGHRS and CDR2 YFSETQ. With 4 bases clipped from V and 2 bases from J, the junction kept 2 bases outside the gene matches. CDR3 length equals 15 residues. The DNA of the CDR3 is TGCGCCAGCAGCGGGACTAGCGGGACTCAAGAGACCCAGTACTTC. Its protein is CASSGTSGTQETQYF.

This clonotype was observed at least ten times. The J gene is TRBJ2-5, the V gene TRBV28; D assignment may be TRBD1 or TRBD2 (5 bases each). Germline V gene sequence: CDR1 MDHEN, CDR2 SYDVKM. The CDR3 covers 13 residues. Trimming pared 5 bases from V and 3 bases from J, leaving 10 bases between. The CDR3 DNA follows: TGTGCCAGCAGTGCGAGGGGAAAAGAGACCCAGTACTTC. Protein sequence: CASSARGKETQYF.

The J gene is TRBJ2-2, the V gene TRBV6-2 or TRBV6-3; 10 bases are a match to TRBD2. Germline trimming cut 0 bases from V and 0 bases from J; bases unmatched to any gene: 4. The germline V gene has CDR1 MNHEY and CDR2 SVGEGT. The CDR3 totals 18 residues. DNA of the CDR3: TGTGCCAGCAGTTACTCCCCCCTAGCGGGAGCGAACACCGGGGAGCTGTTTTTT. Protein product: CASSYSPLAGANTGELFF.

This clonotype came up many times. The rearrangement links TRBV3-1 to TRBJ1-5, with no clear D. Germline loops: CDR1 LGHDT, CDR2 YNNKEL (reference sequence). This CDR3 contains 12 residues. Deletions cut 1 base from V and 7 bases from J, with 5 bases between. CDR3 sequence (DNA): TGTGCCAGCAGCCAAGGGGAACAGCCCCAGCATTTT. Its protein product is CASSQGEQPQHF.

This chain joins TRBV29-1 and TRBJ2-1, with TRBD2 identical over 10 bases. The CDR3 has 17 amino acids. Germline values: CDR1 SQVTM, CDR2 ANQGSEA. With 3 bases clipped from V and 5 bases from J, the junction kept 13 bases outside the gene matches. The DNA of the CDR3 is TGCAGCGTTGACATCAGGGTTAAGCGGGGGGGGGACAATGAGCAGTTCTTC. Protein sequence: CSVDIRVKRGGDNEQFF.

This clonotype was seen at least ten times. The rearrangement links TRBV5-1 to TRBJ2-1; 10 bases map to TRBD2. The CDR3 runs to 15 residues. V dropped 2 bases and J dropped 7; count of bases not matched to a gene: 6. CDR1 and CDR2 from the germline V gene are SGHRS and YFSETQ. The CDR3 loop is CASSLSGRAGNEQFF. CDR3 nucleotides: TGCGCCAGCAGCTTAAGCGGGAGGGCGGGGAATGAGCAGTTCTTC.

This clonotype was counted many times. The chain couples TRBV5-1 to TRBJ2-3; 7 nucleotides match TRBD2. After removal of 5 bases from V and 0 bases from J, the junction contained 6 bases not matched to a gene. Looked up from germline, CDR1 is SGHRS and CDR2 is YFSETQ. The CDR3 runs to 15 residues. The CDR3 protein is CASRGSGASTDTQYF. In nucleotides, the CDR3 is TGCGCCAGCAGGGGGAGCGGGGCTAGCACAGATACGCAGTATTTT.

Many counts were recorded for this clonotype. The chain uses TRBV12-3 or TRBV12-4 and TRBJ2-1; 9 nucleotides match TRBD1. V was pared by 8 bases and J by 5 bases, with 22 bases of the junction left unmatched. CDR3 length equals 19 residues. The CDR3 region is CASGLVLGITGGLNNEQFF. The CDR3 coding sequence is TGTGCCAGCGGGTTGGTCTTGGGAATAACAGGGGGCTTGAACAATGAGCAGTTCTTC.